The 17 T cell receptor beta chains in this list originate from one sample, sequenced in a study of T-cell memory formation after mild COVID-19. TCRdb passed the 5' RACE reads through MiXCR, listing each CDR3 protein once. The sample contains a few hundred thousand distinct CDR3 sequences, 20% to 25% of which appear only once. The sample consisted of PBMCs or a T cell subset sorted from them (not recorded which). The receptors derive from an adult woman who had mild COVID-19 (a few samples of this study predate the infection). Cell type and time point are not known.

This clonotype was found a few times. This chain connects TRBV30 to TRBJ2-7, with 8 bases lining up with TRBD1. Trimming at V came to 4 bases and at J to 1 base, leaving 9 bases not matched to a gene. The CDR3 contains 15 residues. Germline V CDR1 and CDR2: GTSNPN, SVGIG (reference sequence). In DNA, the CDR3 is TGTGCCTGGAAAACGACAGGGGTTTTTTCCTACGAGCAGTACTTC. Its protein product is CAWKTTGVFSYEQYF.

CDR3 sequence reads: CATSDHDMNTGELFF. The CDR3 region has the DNA TGTGCCACCAGTGATCATGACATGAACACCGGGGAGCTGTTTTTT. V gene TRBV24-1 combines with J gene TRBJ2-2, with D unresolved. V lost 3 bases and J 1 base, leaving 8 bases between the germline ends. This CDR3 is 15 amino acids long. Germline V gene sequence: CDR1 KGHDR, CDR2 SFDVKD.

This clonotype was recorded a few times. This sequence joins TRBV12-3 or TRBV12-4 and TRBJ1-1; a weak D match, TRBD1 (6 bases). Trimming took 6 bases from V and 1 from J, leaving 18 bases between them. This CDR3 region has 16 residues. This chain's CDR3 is CASRPLGAQKNTEAFF. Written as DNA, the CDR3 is TGTGCCAGCAGACCCCTGGGGGCGCAGAAGAACACTGAAGCTTTCTTT.

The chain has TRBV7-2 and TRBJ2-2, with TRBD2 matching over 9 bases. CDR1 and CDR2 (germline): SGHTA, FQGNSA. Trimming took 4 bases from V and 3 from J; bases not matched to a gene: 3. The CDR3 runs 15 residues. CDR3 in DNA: TGTGCCAGCAGCTCGGGACTAGCAGACACCGGGGAGCTGTTTTTT. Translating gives CASSSGLADTGELFF.

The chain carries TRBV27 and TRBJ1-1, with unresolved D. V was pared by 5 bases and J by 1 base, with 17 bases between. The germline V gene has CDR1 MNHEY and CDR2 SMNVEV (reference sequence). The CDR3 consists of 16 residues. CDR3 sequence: CASSTEVGVRNTEAFF. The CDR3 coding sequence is TGTGCCAGCAGTACCGAGGTGGGTGTTCGGAACACTGAAGCTTTCTTT.

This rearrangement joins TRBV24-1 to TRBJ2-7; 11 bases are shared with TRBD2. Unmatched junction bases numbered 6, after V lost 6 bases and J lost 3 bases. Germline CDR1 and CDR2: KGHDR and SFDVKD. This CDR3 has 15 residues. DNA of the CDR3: TGTGCCACCAGTCAGGCTGGGACTAGCGGCTACGAGCAGTACTTC. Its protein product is CATSQAGTSGYEQYF.

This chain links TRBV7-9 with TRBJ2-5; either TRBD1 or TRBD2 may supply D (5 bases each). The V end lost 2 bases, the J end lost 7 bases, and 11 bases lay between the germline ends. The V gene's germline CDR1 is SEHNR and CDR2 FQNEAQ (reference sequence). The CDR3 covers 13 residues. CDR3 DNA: TGTGCCAGCAGCTTACCGGGACCCTGGACCCAGTACTTC. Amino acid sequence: CASSLPGPWTQYF.

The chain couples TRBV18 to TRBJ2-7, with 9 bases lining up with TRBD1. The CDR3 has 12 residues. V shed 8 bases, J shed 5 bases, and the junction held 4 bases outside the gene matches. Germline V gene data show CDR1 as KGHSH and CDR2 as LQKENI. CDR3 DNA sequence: TGTGCCAGCCGGACAGGGGCAGACGAGCAGTACTTC. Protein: CASRTGADEQYF.

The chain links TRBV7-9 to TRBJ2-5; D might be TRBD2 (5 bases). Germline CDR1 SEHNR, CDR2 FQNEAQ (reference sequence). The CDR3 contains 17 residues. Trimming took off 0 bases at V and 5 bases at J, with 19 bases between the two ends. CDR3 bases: TGTGCCAGCAGCTTAGCGGCTTTGGAGGCCTCCGGGGAGACCCAGTACTTC. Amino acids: CASSLAALEASGETQYF.

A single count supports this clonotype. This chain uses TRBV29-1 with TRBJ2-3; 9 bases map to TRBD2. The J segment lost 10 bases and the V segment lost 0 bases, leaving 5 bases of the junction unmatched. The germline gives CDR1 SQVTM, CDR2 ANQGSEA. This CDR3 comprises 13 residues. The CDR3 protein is CSVEDGLAISQYF. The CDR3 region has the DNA TGCAGCGTTGAAGATGGACTAGCGATCTCGCAGTATTTT.

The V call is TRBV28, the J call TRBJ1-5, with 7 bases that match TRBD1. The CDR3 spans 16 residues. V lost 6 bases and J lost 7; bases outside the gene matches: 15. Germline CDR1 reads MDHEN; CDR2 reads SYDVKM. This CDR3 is CASRYTWEGAEQPQHF. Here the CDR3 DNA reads TGTGCCAGCAGGTATACCTGGGAGGGGGCTGAACAGCCCCAGCATTTT.

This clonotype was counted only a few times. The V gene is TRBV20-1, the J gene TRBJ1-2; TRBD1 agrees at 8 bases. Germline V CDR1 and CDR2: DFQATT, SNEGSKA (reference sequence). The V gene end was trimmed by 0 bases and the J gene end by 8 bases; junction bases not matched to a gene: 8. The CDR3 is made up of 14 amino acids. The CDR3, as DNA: TGCAGTGCTAGAGATCCCCAGGGGGCTCCCGGCTACACCTTC. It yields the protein CSARDPQGAPGYTF.

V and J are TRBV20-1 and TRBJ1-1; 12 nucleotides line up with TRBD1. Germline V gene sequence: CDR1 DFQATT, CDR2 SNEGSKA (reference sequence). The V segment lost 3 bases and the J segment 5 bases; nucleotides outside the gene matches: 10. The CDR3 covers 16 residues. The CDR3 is CSASVMGQGARTEAFF. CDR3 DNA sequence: TGCAGTGCTAGCGTGATGGGACAGGGGGCGAGGACTGAAGCTTTCTTT.

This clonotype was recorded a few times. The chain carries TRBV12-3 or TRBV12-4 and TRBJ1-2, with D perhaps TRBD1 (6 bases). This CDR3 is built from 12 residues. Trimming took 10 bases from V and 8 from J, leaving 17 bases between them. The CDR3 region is CATRGAGEGYTF. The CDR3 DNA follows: TGTGCCACCCGGGGTGCAGGGGAAGGCTACACCTTC.

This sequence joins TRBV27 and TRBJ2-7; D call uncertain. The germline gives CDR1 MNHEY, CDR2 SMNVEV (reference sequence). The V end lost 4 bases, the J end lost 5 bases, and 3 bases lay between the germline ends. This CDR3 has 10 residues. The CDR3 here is CASSSHEQYF. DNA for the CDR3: TGTGCCAGCAGTTCCCACGAGCAGTACTTC.

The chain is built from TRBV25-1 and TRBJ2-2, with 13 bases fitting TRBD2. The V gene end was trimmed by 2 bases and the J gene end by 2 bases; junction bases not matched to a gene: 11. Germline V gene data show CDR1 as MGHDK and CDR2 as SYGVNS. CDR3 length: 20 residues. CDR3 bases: TGTGCCAGCAGTGAACCGGGACTAGCGGGACCTACCCGAAACACCGGGGAGCTGTTTTTT. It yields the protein CASSEPGLAGPTRNTGELFF.

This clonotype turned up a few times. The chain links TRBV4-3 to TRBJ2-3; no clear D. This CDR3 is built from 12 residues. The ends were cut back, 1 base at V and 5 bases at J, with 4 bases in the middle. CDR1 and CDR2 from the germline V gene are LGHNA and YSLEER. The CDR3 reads CASSQVRDTQYF. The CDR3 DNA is TGCGCCAGCAGCCAAGTTAGAGATACGCAGTATTTT.